This entry is about one T cell receptor beta chain. Some clones are missing from TCRdb's copy, which holds only in-frame ones; the method was immunoSEQ multiplex PCR. The profile covers about 350,000 clones, with about 87% appearing a single time and about 5.4% taken by the ten largest. These data are taken from a study of blood T cell repertoires in COVID-19. The overall study: Sources were T cells, B-cell-depleted T cells, or PBMCs; the material itself was cDNA or gDNA.

Recovered status in Cohort 3 required two negative PCRs, clearance, or symptom resolution. Sequencing was done on a sample of PBMCs or T cells enriched from blood (not recorded which). The sequence was collected from a woman under 40 who had recovered from COVID-19.

CDR3 in DNA: TGTGCCAGCAGCCAGCCCGGGGGGGGGAATGAGCAGTTCTTC. Its protein product is CASSQPGGGNEQFF. The gene calls are TRBV4-2 and TRBJ2-1, with 8 bases fitting TRBD2. The CDR3 extends over 14 amino acids. After removal of 3 bases from V and 7 bases from J, the junction contained 5 bases not matched to a gene. The germline CDR1 and CDR2 sequences are LGHNA and YNFKEQ.